The 15 T cell receptor beta chains given below trace back to one sample, sequenced in a study of T cells during gluten challenge in celiac disease. Paired single-cell TRA and TRB sequences were amplified by three nested PCRs with multiplexed primers. Using its own MiXCR run on the single-cell sequencing reads, TCRdb lists one record per CDR3 protein. This table has roughly 96 distinct CDR3 sequences, approximately 50% appearing once. Sorted cells: tetramer+, CD3+, CD4+, CD45RA-, CD62L-, integrin beta7+. The starting material was gluten-specific CD4+ T cells sorted from blood using tetramers, obtained at baseline or on day 6, 14 or 28 of gluten challenge (not recorded which). All receptors derive from a female donor with celiac disease.

In its sample, this clonotype was seen a few times. The V call is TRBV16, the J call TRBJ1-1; a weak D match, TRBD1 (5 bases). CDR3 length: 14 amino acids. V was clipped by 0 bases and J by 5 bases, with 10 bases between them. Germline CDR1 and CDR2: KGHSY and FQNENV. The CDR3 loop is CASSQSGGETEAFF. CDR3 DNA sequence: TGTGCCAGCAGCCAATCGGGGGGAGAAACTGAAGCTTTCTTT.

This clonotype is hyperexpanded by share. The chain employs TRBV29-1 and TRBJ1-1; D gene unclear. Trimming shortened V by 4 bases and J by 0 bases, and 6 bases separated the two germline ends. This CDR3 is built from 12 residues. Germline V gene data show CDR1 as SQVTM and CDR2 as ANQGSEA. CDR3 DNA sequence: TGCAGCGTTGGCAGTATGAACACTGAAGCTTTCTTT. Translated: CSVGSMNTEAFF.

This clonotype came up a few times. V gene TRBV29-1 combines with J gene TRBJ1-1; D unclear. The germline V and J ends were trimmed by 4 bases and 3 bases, with 12 bases remaining between them. The CDR3 is 13 residues long. CDR1 is SQVTM, CDR2 ANQGSEA, per germline. The CDR3 bases are TGCAGCGTTGCCCTCAGTAGTGACACTGAAGCTTTCTTT. This sequence encodes CSVALSSDTEAFF.

Sample share makes this clonotype large (0.1 to 1%). The chain's CDR3 is CASSSTGDEQYF. CDR3 in DNA: TGCGCCAGCAGCTCGACAGGGGACGAGCAGTACTTC. The chain has TRBV5-1 and TRBJ2-7; 8 nucleotides agree with TRBD1. Trimming at V came to 3 bases and at J to 5 bases, leaving 1 base not matched to a gene. CDR1 SGHRS and CDR2 YFSETQ come from the germline V gene. This CDR3 spans 12 amino acids.

The count of this clonotype is one. The chain links TRBV7-2 to TRBJ2-2, with D possibly matching TRBD2 (5 bases). The CDR3 runs 14 residues. The V and J ends lost 3 bases and 6 bases respectively, with 11 bases between them. CDR1 SGHTA and CDR2 FQGNSA come from the germline V gene. DNA for the CDR3: TGTGCCAGCAGCTTCTCGGGTAGCGCCGGGGAGCTGTTTTTT. Its protein is CASSFSGSAGELFF.

This clonotype is categorized as hyperexpanded. This rearrangement joins TRBV5-1 to TRBJ2-5; TRBD2 aligns across 11 bases. Germline trimming cut 3 bases from V and 5 bases from J; bases unmatched to any gene: 15. Germline V gene lookup returns CDR1 SGHRS and CDR2 YFSETQ. This CDR3 has 18 residues. This CDR3 is CASSWGEDIGTSGETQYF. The CDR3 DNA is TGCGCCAGCAGCTGGGGTGAAGATATCGGGACTAGCGGTGAGACCCAGTACTTC.

The chain employs TRBV7-2 and TRBJ2-7; TRBD1 matches 7 bases. This CDR3 has 17 amino acids. Per germline, CDR1 SGHTA and CDR2 FQGNSA. V was clipped by 0 bases and J by 3 bases; unmatched bases: 11. The CDR3 region has the DNA TGTGCCAGCAGCTTAGCACCCGGGACAGTTCTTAACTACGAGCAGTACTTC. Translating it yields CASSLAPGTVLNYEQYF. The full variable domain, completed using reference TRBV7-2 and TRBJ2-7, is GAGVSQSPSNKVTEKGKDVELRCDPISGHTALYWYRQSLGQGLEFLIYFQGNSAPDKSGLPSDRFSAERTGGSVSTLTIQRTQQEDSAVYLCASSLAPGTVLNYEQYFGPGTRLTVT.

This chain links TRBV7-6 with TRBJ2-5; D remains unclear. This CDR3 comprises 14 residues. Germline V lookup: CDR1 SGHVS, CDR2 FNYEAQ. Trimming removed 1 base at V and 1 base at J, with 7 bases between. The chain's CDR3 is CASSLGFAQETQYF. The CDR3 DNA reads as TGTGCCAGCAGCTTAGGGTTTGCCCAAGAGACCCAGTACTTC.

The CDR3 protein is CSAERTYAGGEQFF. The CDR3 coding sequence is TGCAGTGCAGAACGGACATACGCAGGGGGTGAGCAGTTCTTC. This rearrangement joins TRBV20-1 to TRBJ2-1; 7 bases fit TRBD1. The CDR3 sequence is 14 residues long. V was pared by 6 bases and J by 9 bases, with 14 bases of the junction left unmatched. Germline lookup yields CDR1 DFQATT and CDR2 SNEGSKA (reference sequence).

As for this clonotype: Relative to the germline gene, one junction end is altered; a read error may explain this. CDR3 protein: CAWSPTGWDTGEPFF. CDR3 bases: TGTGCCTGGAGTCCGACAGGGTGGGACACCGGGGAGCCGTTTTTT. This rearrangement joins TRBV30 to TRBJ2-2, with 7 bases that match TRBD1. CDR1 is GTSNPN and CDR2 is SVGIG in the germline V gene (reference sequence). The CDR3 has 15 residues.

V usage is TRBV19 and J usage is TRBJ2-1; D is ambiguous. V was cut by 1 base and J by 5 bases, with 6 bases left in between. Germline CDR1 LNHDA, CDR2 SQIVND (reference sequence). The CDR3 contains 13 residues. The CDR3 spells CASSIGYDNEQFF. For the CDR3, the DNA is TGTGCCAGTAGTATAGGTTATGACAATGAGCAGTTCTTC. The complete variable domain, with remaining parts taken from reference TRBV19 and TRBJ2-1, reads DGGITQSPKYLFRKEGQNVTLSCEQNLNHDAMYWYRQDPGQGLRLIYYSQIVNDFQKGDIAEGYSVSREKKESFPLTVTSAQKNPTAFYLCASSIGYDNEQFFGPGTRLTVL.

By frequency in the sample, this clonotype is medium-sized. This rearrangement joins TRBV30 to TRBJ1-2, with a weak D call TRBD1 (5 bases). The CDR3 runs to 13 residues. Germline V lookup: CDR1 GTSNPN, CDR2 SVGIG (reference sequence). Deletions cut 7 bases from V and 0 bases from J, with 12 bases between. This CDR3 reads CASAGTANYGYTF. In DNA, the CDR3 is TGTGCCTCTGCCGGGACTGCTAACTATGGCTACACCTTC. Together with reference TRBV30 and TRBJ1-2, the CDR3 gives the full variable domain: SQTIHQWPATLVQPVGSPLSLECTVEGTSNPNLYWYRQAAGRGLQLLFYSVGIGQISSEVPQNLSASRPQDRQFILSSKKLLLSDSGFYLCASAGTANYGYTFGSGTRLTVV.

V usage is TRBV20-1 and J usage is TRBJ2-7; D may correspond to TRBD1 or TRBD2 (5 bases each). The CDR3 spans 13 residues. Germline-derived CDR1 and CDR2 are DFQATT and SNEGSKA (reference sequence). Trimming cost V 3 bases and J 3 bases, with 12 bases left between them. This chain's CDR3 is CSASPGTDYEQYF. In DNA, the CDR3 is TGCAGTGCTAGTCCAGGGACGGACTACGAGCAGTACTTC.

This clonotype was seen only once. The chain joins TRBV29-1 to TRBJ2-5; 11 bases align to TRBD2. CDR3 size: 15 residues. The V segment lost 7 bases and the J segment 4 bases; nucleotides outside the gene matches: 11. Germline V gene lookup returns CDR1 SQVTM and CDR2 ANQGSEA. The CDR3 loop is CSASSGGQWGETQYF. The CDR3 DNA is TGCAGCGCTTCTAGCGGGGGGCAATGGGGAGAGACCCAGTACTTC.

This clonotype has a handful of counts. This rearrangement joins TRBV5-6 to TRBJ2-2; tentative D call: TRBD2 (6 bases). There are 13 residues in the CDR3. The germline V and J ends were trimmed by 5 bases and 5 bases, with 10 bases remaining between them. The germline V gene encodes CDR1 SGHDT and CDR2 YYEEEE. The CDR3 loop is CASSFGTTGELFF. As DNA, the CDR3 is TGTGCCAGCAGTTTCGGGACTACCGGGGAGCTGTTTTTT.